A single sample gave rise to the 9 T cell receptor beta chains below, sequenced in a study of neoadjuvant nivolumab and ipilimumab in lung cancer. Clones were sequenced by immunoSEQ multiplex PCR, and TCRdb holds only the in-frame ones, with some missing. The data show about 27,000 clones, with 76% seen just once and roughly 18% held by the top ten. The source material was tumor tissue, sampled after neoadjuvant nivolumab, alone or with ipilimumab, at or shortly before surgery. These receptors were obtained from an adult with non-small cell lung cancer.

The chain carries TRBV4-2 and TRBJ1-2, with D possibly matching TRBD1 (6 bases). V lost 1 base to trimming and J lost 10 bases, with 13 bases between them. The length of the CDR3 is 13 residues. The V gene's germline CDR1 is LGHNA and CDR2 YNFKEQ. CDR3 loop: CASSQGQGKVYTF. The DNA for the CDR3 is TGTGCCAGCAGCCAAGGGCAGGGGAAAGTCTACACCTTC.

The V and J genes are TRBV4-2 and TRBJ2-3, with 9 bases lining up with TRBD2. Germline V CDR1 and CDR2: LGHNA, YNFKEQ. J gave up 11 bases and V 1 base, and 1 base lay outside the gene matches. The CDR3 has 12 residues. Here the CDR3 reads CASSQGGGEQYF. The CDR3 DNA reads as TGTGCCAGCAGCCAAGGCGGGGGGGAGCAGTATTTT.

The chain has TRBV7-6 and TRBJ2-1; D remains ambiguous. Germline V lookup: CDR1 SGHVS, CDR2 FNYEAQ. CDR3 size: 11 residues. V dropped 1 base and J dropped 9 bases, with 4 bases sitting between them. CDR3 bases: TGTGCCAGCAGCTTAGGGAGTGAGCAGTTCTTC. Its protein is CASSLGSEQFF.

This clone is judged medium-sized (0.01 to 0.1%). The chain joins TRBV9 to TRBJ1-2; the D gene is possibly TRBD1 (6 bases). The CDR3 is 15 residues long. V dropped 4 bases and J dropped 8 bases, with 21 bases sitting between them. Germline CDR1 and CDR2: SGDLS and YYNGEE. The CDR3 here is CASSKTDYQGRGYTF. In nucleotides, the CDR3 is TGTGCCAGCAGCAAAACGGATTATCAGGGGCGCGGCTACACCTTC. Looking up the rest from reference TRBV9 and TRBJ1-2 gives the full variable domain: DSGVTQTPKHLITATGQRVTLRCSPRSGDLSVYWYQQSLDQGLQFLIQYYNGEERAKGNILERFSAQQFPDLHSELNLSSLELGDSALYFCASSKTDYQGRGYTFGSGTRLTVV.

The CDR3 nucleotides are TGCGCCAGCAGGAGGGACAGCAACATCTATGGCTACACCTTC. It specifies CASRRDSNIYGYTF. The genes are TRBV5-1 and TRBJ1-2, with TRBD1 matching 7 bases. Per germline, CDR1 SGHRS and CDR2 YFSETQ. V trimming: 5 bases; J trimming: 4 bases; junction bases outside the gene matches: 8. The CDR3 extends over 14 amino acids. The full variable domain, rest sourced from reference TRBV5-1 and TRBJ1-2, is KAGVTQTPRYLIKTRGQQVTLSCSPISGHRSVSWYQQTPGQGLQFLFEYFSETQRNKGNFPGRFSGRQFSNSRSEMNVSTLELGDSALYLCASRRDSNIYGYTFGSGTRLTVV.

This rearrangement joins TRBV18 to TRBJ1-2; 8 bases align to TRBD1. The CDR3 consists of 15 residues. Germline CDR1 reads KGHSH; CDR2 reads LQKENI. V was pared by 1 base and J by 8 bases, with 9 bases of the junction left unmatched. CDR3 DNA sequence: TGTGCCAGCTCACCACGGAACCAGGGGGCGGAAGGCTACACCTTC. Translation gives CASSPRNQGAEGYTF. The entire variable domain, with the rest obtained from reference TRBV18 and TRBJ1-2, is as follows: NAGVMQNPRHLVRRRGQEARLRCSPMKGHSHVYWYRQLPEEGLKFMVYLQKENIIDESGMPKERFSAEFPKEGPSILRIQQVVRGDSAAYFCASSPRNQGAEGYTFGSGTRLTVV.

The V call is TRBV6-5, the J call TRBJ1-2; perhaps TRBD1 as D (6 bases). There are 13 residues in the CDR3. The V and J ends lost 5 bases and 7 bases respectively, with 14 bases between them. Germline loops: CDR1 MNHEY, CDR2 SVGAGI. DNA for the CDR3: TGTGCCAGCAGTATACAGGGATCAGGTGGCTACACCTTC. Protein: CASSIQGSGGYTF.

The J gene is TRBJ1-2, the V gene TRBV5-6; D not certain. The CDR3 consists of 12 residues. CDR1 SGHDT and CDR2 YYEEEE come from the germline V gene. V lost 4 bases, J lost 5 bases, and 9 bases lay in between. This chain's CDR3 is CASSAGGYGYTF. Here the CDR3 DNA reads TGTGCCAGCAGCGCGGGAGGGTATGGCTACACCTTC.

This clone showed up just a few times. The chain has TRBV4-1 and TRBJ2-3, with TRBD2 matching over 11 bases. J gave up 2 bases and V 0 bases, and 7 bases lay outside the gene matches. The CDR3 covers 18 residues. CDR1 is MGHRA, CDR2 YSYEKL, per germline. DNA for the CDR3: TGCGCCAGCAGCCAAGATGCGCTAGCGGGGGGCCACACAGATACGCAGTATTTT. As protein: CASSQDALAGGHTDTQYF.